Listed below are T cell receptor beta chains from one sample, sequenced in a study of blood T cells in healthy people across ages. One entry per CDR3 protein, called by TCRdb with MiXCR from the 5' RACE reads. The top ten hold about 19% of the sample, which has about 1 million distinct CDR3 sequences, around 43% seen once. Sequenced sample: blood. These receptors were collected from a woman aged 55-70 years in good health. The CDR3 runs from the conserved cysteine through the conserved F or W. D genes are given only for firm matches. Only part of the rows carry a size: once, few, many, or a class if the clone is expanded.

>TRBV10-1|TRBJ2-3|-|-
TGCGCCAGCAGTGTAAATTCACCCTGGGATACGCAGTATTTT
CASSVNSPWDTQYF
>TRBV29-1|TRBJ2-5|-|-
TGCAGCGTTGGAGCGGTGTTGTGGGAGACCCAGTACTTC
CSVGAVLWETQYF
>TRBV20-1|TRBJ2-7|TRBD2|-
TGCAGTACGGCTCGGGGGGGAACCGAGCAGTACTTC
CSTARGGTEQYF
>TRBV7-9|TRBJ2-4|-|few
TGTGCCAGCAGCCCTCCACTAGCCAAAAACATTCAGTACTTC
CASSPPLAKNIQYF
>TRBV18|TRBJ2-5|-|many
TGTGCCAGCTCACCACCGGCCCCGCAGACCCAGTACTTC
CASSPPAPQTQYF
>TRBV18|TRBJ2-7|TRBD1|-
TGTGCCAGCTCACCGCCGAGTGCAACAGGGGGCGAGCAGTACTTC
CASSPPSATGGEQYF
>TRBV10-3|TRBJ2-1|TRBD1|-
TGTGCCATCAGTGAGCCTGGCCGGGACAGGTCTAATGAGCAGTTCTTC
CAISEPGRDRSNEQFF
>TRBV4-3|TRBJ2-2|-|-
TGCGCCAGCAGCCTAAGTGGACCCAGGTTTTCCGGGGAGCTGTTTTTT
CASSLSGPRFSGELFF
>TRBV5-5|TRBJ2-7|-|-
TGTGCCAGCAGCTTGGCCGGAGGACGGGGGTCCTACGAGCAGTACTTC
CASSLAGGRGSYEQYF
>TRBV3-1|TRBJ2-1|-|-
TGTGCCAGCAGCCTCAGGGGGGAGACCCAGTTCTTC
CASSLRGETQFF
>TRBV20-1|TRBJ2-4|TRBD2|few
TGCAGTGCTAGTCGGACTAGCGGGAGTGTCGCGCGGAACATTCAGTACTTC
CSASRTSGSVARNIQYF
>TRBV7-2|TRBJ1-1|-|-
TGTGCCAGCAGCTTAGAGACAGACACTGAAGCTTTCTTT
CASSLETDTEAFF
>TRBV12-5|TRBJ2-7|TRBD2|-
TGTGCTAGTGGTTTGGTACTTCAGACTAGCGGGAGAGGCAACGAGCAGTACTTC
CASGLVLQTSGRGNEQYF
>TRBV20-1|TRBJ2-1|-|-
TGCAGTGCTGCCATGATAGCGGCCCCACACAATGAGCAGTTCTTC
CSAAMIAAPHNEQFF
>TRBV15|TRBJ2-4|-|-
TGTGCCACCAGCAGACCTACAGGGAATTGGGCCAAAAACATTCAGTACTTC
CATSRPTGNWAKNIQYF
>TRBV6-5|TRBJ1-2|-|once
TGTGCCAGCAGTCCCGGAGGGAGCCCTAACTATGGCTACACCTTC
CASSPGGSPNYGYTF
>TRBV3-1|TRBJ2-3|TRBD2|-
TGTGCCAGCAGCCCCCTAGGGCGGGAGGGAGATACGCAGTATTTT
CASSPLGREGDTQYF
>TRBV5-1|TRBJ2-3|TRBD2|few
TGCGCCAGCACCCTCGGCCTAGCGGAGATCACAGATACGCAGTATTTT
CASTLGLAEITDTQYF
>TRBV25-1|TRBJ1-4|-|-
TGTGCCAGCAGTGAGACAGGCCCCAGGGAAAAACTGTTTTTT
CASSETGPREKLFF
>TRBV10-3|TRBJ2-7|TRBD1|few
TGTGCCATCAGTGAAAGACAGGGCTCTCTGGCCGAGCAGTACTTC
CAISERQGSLAEQYF
>TRBV7-2|TRBJ2-7|-|-
TGTGCCAGCAGCTTAGGAGTGTACTACGAGCAGTACTTC
CASSLGVYYEQYF
>TRBV28|TRBJ2-3|-|few
TGTGCCAGCAGGCCCCTATCCATAGATACGCAGTATTTT
CASRPLSIDTQYF
>TRBV20-1|TRBJ2-3|-|-
TGCAGTGCTAGAGTCCGGGAAAAAATCAGTGCGCAGTATTTT
CSARVREKISAQYF
>TRBV2|TRBJ2-5|-|-
TGTGCCAGCAGCGAGGGACTTCTAGAGACCCAGTACTTC
CASSEGLLETQYF
>TRBV10-2|TRBJ2-7|-|few
TGCGCCAGCAGTGAGTGGGGAACTACCTACGAGCAGTACTTC
CASSEWGTTYEQYF
>TRBV20-1|TRBJ1-2|-|few
TGCAGTGCTAGAGCCGCCGTCGGCTACACCTTC
CSARAAVGYTF
>TRBV7-8|TRBJ2-1|TRBD1|once
TGTGCCAGCAGCGTAGCGGACAGGGCTGGTGAGCAGTTCTTC
CASSVADRAGEQFF
>TRBV20-1|TRBJ2-7|-|-
TGCAGTGCTAGAAAGGGCGAGCTATCCTACGAGCAGTACTTC
CSARKGELSYEQYF
>TRBV27|TRBJ1-1|-|-
TGTGCCAGCAGACCTTTAGAGTTTAAGAACACTGAAGCTTTCTTT
CASRPLEFKNTEAFF
>TRBV7-9|TRBJ2-7|TRBD1|-
TGTGCCAGCAGCTCGGACAGGGAACGAGACGAGCAGTACTTC
CASSSDRERDEQYF